A single sample gave rise to the 8 T cell receptor beta chains below, sequenced in a study of blood T cells in healthy people across ages. The second PCR ran about 6 to 12 cycles with a sample-barcoded 5' primer and J-beta primers. TCRdb fed the 5' RACE reads into MiXCR, producing one record per CDR3 protein. The sample records hundreds of thousands of distinct CDR3 sequences, around a fifth being singletons. Sequences were obtained from blood. The receptor source for this set is a man between 65 and 85 years old in good health.

J is TRBJ2-1 and V is TRBV11-1, with 10 bases that match TRBD2. CDR1 SGHAT and CDR2 FQDESV come from the germline V gene (reference sequence). The junction had 14 bases not matched to a gene; V was cut back by 0 bases and J by 0 bases. CDR3 length: 21 residues. For the CDR3, the DNA is TGTGCCAGCAGCTTAGCATTTTGGTTAGCGGGGGGCCTAAACTCCTACAATGAGCAGTTCTTC. Protein sequence: CASSLAFWLAGGLNSYNEQFF.

The rearrangement joins TRBV7-2 to TRBJ2-1, with D maybe TRBD2 (7 bases). V was cut by 3 bases and J by 9 bases, with 18 bases left in between. The V gene's germline CDR1 is SGHTA and CDR2 FQGNSA. The CDR3 sequence is 15 residues long. CDR3 sequence reads: CASSFKGGGPSEQFF. The DNA for the CDR3 is TGTGCCAGCAGCTTCAAAGGGGGAGGGCCATCTGAGCAGTTCTTC.

This clonotype was counted only a few times. The chain joins TRBV7-2 to TRBJ2-1; D is uncertain. This CDR3 has 12 residues. Germline assignment: CDR1 SGHTA and CDR2 FQGNSA. Trimming pared 5 bases from V and 11 bases from J, leaving 13 bases between. The chain's CDR3 is CASSRYETQQFF. In nucleotides, the CDR3 is TGTGCCAGCAGCCGTTATGAGACGCAGCAGTTCTTC.

The genes are TRBV7-2 and TRBJ1-1; 8 bases align to TRBD1. CDR1 is SGHTA, CDR2 FQGNSA, per germline. J lost 6 bases, V lost 2 bases, and 8 bases had no gene match. This CDR3 has 15 residues. CDR3: CASSLSFGQGSEAFF. CDR3 sequence (DNA): TGTGCCAGCAGCTTATCCTTCGGACAGGGTTCTGAAGCTTTCTTT.

In this sample, this clonotype turned up many times. V and J are TRBV29-1 and TRBJ2-1; D is perhaps TRBD2 (7 bases). Trimming stripped 6 bases from V and 9 bases from J, with 24 bases between. Germline values: CDR1 SQVTM, CDR2 ANQGSEA. CDR3 size: 15 residues. Written as DNA, the CDR3 is TGCAGCGTGGGGGCTATAGCGGCAAGGGGGGGTGAGCAGTTCTTC. Translating it yields CSVGAIAARGGEQFF.

The CDR3 loop reads CATSDFRPYEQYF. For the CDR3, the DNA is TGTGCCACCAGTGATTTTCGACCCTACGAGCAGTACTTC. This chain uses TRBV24-1 with TRBJ2-7, with D uncertain. V was shortened by 1 base and J by 2 bases, with 5 bases between the two germline ends. CDR1 is KGHDR and CDR2 is SFDVKD in the germline V gene. This CDR3 has 13 residues.

The chain combines TRBV19 with TRBJ1-2, with D unclear. Germline values: CDR1 LNHDA, CDR2 SQIVND (reference sequence). There are 13 residues in the CDR3. The V end was cut by 2 bases, the J end by 1 base, with 5 bases between. CDR3 sequence reads: CASSIHSNYGYTF. The CDR3 DNA sequence: TGTGCCAGTAGTATACACAGTAACTATGGCTACACCTTC.

The chain recombines TRBV20-1 with TRBJ2-7; 9 nucleotides align to TRBD1. V was pared by 6 bases and J by 4 bases, with 7 bases of the junction left unmatched. The germline CDR1 and CDR2 sequences are DFQATT and SNEGSKA (reference sequence). The CDR3 is 13 amino acids. CDR3 DNA sequence: TGCAGTGCGAGGGACAGGGCGGGATACGAGCAGTACTTC. Residues: CSARDRAGYEQYF.